The present TCR beta chain was sequenced within a study of shared clonotypes between healthy human individuals. The assay was immunoSEQ multiplex PCR, and TCRdb's table has in-frame clones only and misses some. The table has millions of clones, 85% to 95% seen once; the top ten hold more than 0.1%. CDR1 and CDR2 from the germline V gene are SGHAT and FQNNGV. The length of the CDR3 is 14 residues. Trimming removed 5 bases from V and 8 bases from J; junction bases left unmatched: 4. Donors, healthy HIV-negative adults, lacked recent acute infections or vaccinations. V and J are TRBV11-2 and TRBJ1-4, with 11 bases lining up with TRBD1. Source material: naive CD4+ T cells sorted from blood. Stated subset: CD45RA+ positively selected. This clonotype was obtained from a man between 18 and 35 years old in good health. DNA of the CDR3: TGTGCCAGCAGCCGGACAGGGGGCGAGGAAAAACTGTTTTTT. It specifies CASSRTGGEEKLFF. The whole variable domain, remainder taken from reference TRBV11-2 and TRBJ1-4, is EAGVAQSPRYKIIEKRQSVAFWCNPISGHATLYWYQQILGQGPKLLIQFQNNGVVDDSQLPKDRFSAERLKGVDSTLKIQPAKLEDSAVYLCASSRTGGEEKLFFGSGTQLSVL.